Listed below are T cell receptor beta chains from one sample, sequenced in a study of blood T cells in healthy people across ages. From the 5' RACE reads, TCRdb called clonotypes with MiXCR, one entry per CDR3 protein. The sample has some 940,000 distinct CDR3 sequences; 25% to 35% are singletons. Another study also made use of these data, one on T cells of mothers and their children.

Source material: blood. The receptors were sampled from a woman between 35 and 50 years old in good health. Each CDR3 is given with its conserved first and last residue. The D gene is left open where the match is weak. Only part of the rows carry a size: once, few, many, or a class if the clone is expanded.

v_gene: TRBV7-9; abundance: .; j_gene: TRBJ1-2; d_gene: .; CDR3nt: TGTGCCAGCAGCTTAGAACTTTCGCACTATGGCTACACCTTC; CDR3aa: CASSLELSHYGYTF
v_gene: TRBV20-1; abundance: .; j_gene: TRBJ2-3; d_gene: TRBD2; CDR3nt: TGCAGTGCGGGGACTAGCGGGGGGGCAATTTGGGGGTCAAATACGCAGTATTTT; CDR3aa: CSAGTSGGAIWGSNTQYF
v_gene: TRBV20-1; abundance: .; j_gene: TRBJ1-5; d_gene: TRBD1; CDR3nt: TGCAGTGCTACCCGGACAGGGGGCTATCAGCCCCAGCATTTT; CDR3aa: CSATRTGGYQPQHF
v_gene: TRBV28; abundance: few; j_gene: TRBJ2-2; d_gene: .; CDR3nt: TGTGCCAGCAGTTTAGGAGAGATTTACACCGGGGAGCTGTTTTTT; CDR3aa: CASSLGEIYTGELFF
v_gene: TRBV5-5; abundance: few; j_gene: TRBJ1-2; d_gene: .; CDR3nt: TGTGCCGGCAGCTTGGATGCTGGGGGCAGCTATGGCTACACCTTC; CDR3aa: CAGSLDAGGSYGYTF
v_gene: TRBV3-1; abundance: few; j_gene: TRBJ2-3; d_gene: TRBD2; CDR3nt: TGTGCCAGCAGCCACGGGACTAGTACGCAGTATTTT; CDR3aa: CASSHGTSTQYF
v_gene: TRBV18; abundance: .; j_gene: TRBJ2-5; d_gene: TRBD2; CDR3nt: TGTGCCAGCTCACCGATCGGGCTAGCGGGGGGGAATGAGCAGTACTTC; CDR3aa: CASSPIGLAGGNEQYF
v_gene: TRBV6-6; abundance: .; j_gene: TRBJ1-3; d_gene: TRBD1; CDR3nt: TGTGCCAGCAGTTACTCCGTAGACAGGGTCCTGGGAAACACCATATATTTT; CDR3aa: CASSYSVDRVLGNTIYF
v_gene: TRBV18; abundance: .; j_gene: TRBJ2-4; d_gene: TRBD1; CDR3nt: TGTGCCAGCCCACCAAAGGGACAGTTTAATGAGCAGTACTTC; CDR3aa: CASPPKGQFNEQYF
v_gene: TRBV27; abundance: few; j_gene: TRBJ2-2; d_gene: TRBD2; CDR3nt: TGTGCCAGCAGTCATAGCGGGGATGTGAGCGGGGAGCTGTTTTTT; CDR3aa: CASSHSGDVSGELFF
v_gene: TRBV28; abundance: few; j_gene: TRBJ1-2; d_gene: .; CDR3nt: TGTGCCAGCAGCCCTATGGGGAATGGCTACACCTTC; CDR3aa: CASSPMGNGYTF
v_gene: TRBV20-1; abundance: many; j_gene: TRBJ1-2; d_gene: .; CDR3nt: TGCAGTGCTAGAGAGGGCCAGGGGATCGGGGGCTACACCTTC; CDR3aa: CSAREGQGIGGYTF
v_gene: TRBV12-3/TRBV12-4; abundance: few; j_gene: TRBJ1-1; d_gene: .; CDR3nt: TGTGCCAGCAGTTTTCTGGACGGGACCTCTGAAGCTTTCTTT; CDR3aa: CASSFLDGTSEAFF
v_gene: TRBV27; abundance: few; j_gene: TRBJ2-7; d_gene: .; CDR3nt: TGTGCCAGCAGTTTATCCGGTCGGAACGAGCAGTACTTC; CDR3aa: CASSLSGRNEQYF
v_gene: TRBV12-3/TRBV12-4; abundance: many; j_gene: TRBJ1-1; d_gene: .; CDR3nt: TGTGCCAGCCGAGGGGGGAGGGGGGTCGCTGAAGCTTTCTTT; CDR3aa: CASRGGRGVAEAFF
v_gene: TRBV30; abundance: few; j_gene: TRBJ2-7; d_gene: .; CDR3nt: TGTGCCTGGAGTGATAGCTACGAGCAGTACTTC; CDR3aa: CAWSDSYEQYF
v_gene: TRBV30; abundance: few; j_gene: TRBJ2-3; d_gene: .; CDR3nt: TGTGCCTGGAGTGGCTTAATGAGGGATACGCAGTATTTT; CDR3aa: CAWSGLMRDTQYF
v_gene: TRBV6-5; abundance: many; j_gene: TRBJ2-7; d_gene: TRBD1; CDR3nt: TGTGCCAGCAGTTACTCTGGGGAGGACAGGGGTTACGAGCAGTACTTC; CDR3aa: CASSYSGEDRGYEQYF
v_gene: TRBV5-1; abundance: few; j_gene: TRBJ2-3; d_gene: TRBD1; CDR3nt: TGCGCCAGCAGCCACACAGGGGGAACTAGCACAGATACGCAGTATTTT; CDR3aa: CASSHTGGTSTDTQYF
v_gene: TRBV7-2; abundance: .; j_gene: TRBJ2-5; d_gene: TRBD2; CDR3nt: TGTGCCAGCAGAATCCACGCGGGGGGGCAGAACCAAGAGACCCAGTACTTC; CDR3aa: CASRIHAGGQNQETQYF
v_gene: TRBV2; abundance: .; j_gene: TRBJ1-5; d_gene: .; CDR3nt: TGTGCCAGCGGTCGACGAGGGCATAGCAATCAGCCCCAGCATTTT; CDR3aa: CASGRRGHSNQPQHF
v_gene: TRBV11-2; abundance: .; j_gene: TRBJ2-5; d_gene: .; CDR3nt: TGTGCCAGCCACGGGTTCGGCCAAGAGACCCAGTACTTC; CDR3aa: CASHGFGQETQYF
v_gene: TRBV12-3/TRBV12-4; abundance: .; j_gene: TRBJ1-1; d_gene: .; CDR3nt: TGTGCCAGCAGGGAGACAGCACTGAACACTGAAGCTTTCTTT; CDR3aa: CASRETALNTEAFF
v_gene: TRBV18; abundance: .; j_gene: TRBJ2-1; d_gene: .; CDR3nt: TGTGCCAGCTCACCATCCCGACGTACAGGGAAAGTGAATGGGCAGTTCTTC; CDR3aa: CASSPSRRTGKVNGQFF
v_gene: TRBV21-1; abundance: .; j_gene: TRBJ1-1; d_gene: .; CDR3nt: TGTGCCAGCAGCAAGGGGAGCACTGAAGCTTTCTTT; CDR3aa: CASSKGSTEAFF
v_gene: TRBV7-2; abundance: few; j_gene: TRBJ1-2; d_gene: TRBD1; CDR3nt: TGTGCCAGCAGCTGGGGACAGGGTAGCTATGGCTACACCTTC; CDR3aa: CASSWGQGSYGYTF
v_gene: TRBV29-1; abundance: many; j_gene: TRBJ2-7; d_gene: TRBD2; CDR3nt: TGCAGCGTTGAAGGCGGGGGTGGCTACGAGCAGTACTTC; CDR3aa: CSVEGGGGYEQYF
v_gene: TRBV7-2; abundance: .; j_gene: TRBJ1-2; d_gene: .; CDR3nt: TGTGCCAGCAGCTTAGGGGCAGGCTACTATGGCTACACCTTC; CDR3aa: CASSLGAGYYGYTF
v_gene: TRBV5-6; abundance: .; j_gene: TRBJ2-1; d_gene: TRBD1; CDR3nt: TGTACCAGCAGTTATCCTAGACTGGACAGGGGTAATGAGCAGTTCTTC; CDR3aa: CTSSYPRLDRGNEQFF
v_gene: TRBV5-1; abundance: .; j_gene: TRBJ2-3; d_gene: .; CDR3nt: TGCGCCAGCAGCTTGGAGAGGGACCCCACAGATACGCAGTATTTT; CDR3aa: CASSLERDPTDTQYF
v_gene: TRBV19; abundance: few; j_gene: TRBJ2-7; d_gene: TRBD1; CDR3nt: TGTGCCAGTAGTATGGGTGAGACAGGGGGGACCTACGAGCAGTACTTC; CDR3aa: CASSMGETGGTYEQYF
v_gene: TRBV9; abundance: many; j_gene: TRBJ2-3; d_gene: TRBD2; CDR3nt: TGTGCCAGCAGCGCGCTAGCGGGGGCTTCAGATACGCAGTATTTT; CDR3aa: CASSALAGASDTQYF
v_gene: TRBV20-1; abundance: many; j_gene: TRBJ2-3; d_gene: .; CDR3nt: TGCAGTGCCTTCCGTAGCACAGATACGCAGTATTTT; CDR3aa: CSAFRSTDTQYF
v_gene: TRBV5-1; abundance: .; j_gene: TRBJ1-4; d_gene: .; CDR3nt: TGCGCCAGCAGCCCCAGACAATTTGGAGGAACTAATGAAAAACTGTTTTTT; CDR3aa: CASSPRQFGGTNEKLFF
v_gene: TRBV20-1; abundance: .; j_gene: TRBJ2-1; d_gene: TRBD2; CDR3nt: TGCAGTGCTGGGACTAGCGGGGCCTACGCTGAGCAGTTCTTC; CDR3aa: CSAGTSGAYAEQFF
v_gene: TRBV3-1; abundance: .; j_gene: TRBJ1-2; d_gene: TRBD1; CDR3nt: TGTGCCAGCAGCCCGGACAGGGACAATGGCTACACCTTC; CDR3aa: CASSPDRDNGYTF
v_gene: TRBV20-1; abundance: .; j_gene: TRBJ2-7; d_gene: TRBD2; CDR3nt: TGCAGTGCCCCTACTAGCGGGGGGGCATACGAGCAGTACTTC; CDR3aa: CSAPTSGGAYEQYF
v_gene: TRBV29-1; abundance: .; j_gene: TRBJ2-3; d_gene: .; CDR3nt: TGCAGCGTCCCCCGGCAATCTAGCGGCACAGATACGCAGTATTTT; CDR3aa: CSVPRQSSGTDTQYF
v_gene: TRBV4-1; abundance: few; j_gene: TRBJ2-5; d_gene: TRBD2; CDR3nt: TGCGCCAGCAGCCTGGGCCCTAGCGGGGGCCTCAGAGAGACCCAGTACTTC; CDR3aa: CASSLGPSGGLRETQYF
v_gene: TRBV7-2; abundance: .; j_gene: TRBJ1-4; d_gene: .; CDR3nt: TGTGCCAGCAGTGGGGGGGGCCACGACAATGAAAAACTGTTTTTT; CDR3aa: CASSGGGHDNEKLFF